The 13 T cell receptor beta chains listed next were all sequenced from one sample in a study of cytomegalovirus exposure and HLA in healthy donors. Primers included in the PCR were 60 Vbeta and 13 Jbeta primers. Measured with immunoSEQ multiplex PCR; TCRdb has only the in-frame clones, and not every one. The table records over 95,000 clones, approximately 80% of them present only once. The sample comprised PBMCs. The receptors stem from a man aged 35 to 55 in good health and CMV-seropositive.

The sample holds one count of this clone. This chain joins TRBV7-3 and TRBJ1-1, with 9 bases identical to TRBD1. The CDR3 has 15 amino acids. The junction had 8 bases not matched to a gene; V was cut back by 5 bases and J by 4 bases. Germline V CDR1 and CDR2: SGHTA, FQGTGA. Here the CDR3 reads CASSPRTGAITEAFF. The CDR3 DNA is TGTGCCAGCAGCCCAAGGACAGGGGCAATCACTGAAGCTTTCTTT.

The V call is TRBV30, the J call TRBJ2-7; a possible D gene is TRBD2 (5 bases). There are 13 residues in the CDR3. The germline V and J ends were trimmed by 0 bases and 6 bases, with 12 bases remaining between them. CDR1 is GTSNPN, CDR2 SVGIG, per germline (reference sequence). CDR3 amino acids: CAWSVQLVFEQYF. The CDR3, as DNA: TGTGCCTGGAGTGTTCAACTAGTTTTCGAGCAGTACTTC. Complete variable domain (other parts from reference TRBV30 and TRBJ2-7): SQTIHQWPATLVQPVGSPLSLECTVEGTSNPNLYWYRQAAGRGLQLLFYSVGIGQISSEVPQNLSASRPQDRQFILSSKKLLLSDSGFYLCAWSVQLVFEQYFGPGTRLTVT.

This sequence joins TRBV7-2 and TRBJ2-1, with D maybe TRBD1 (5 bases). The CDR3 sequence is 13 residues long. Trimming pared 1 base from V and 10 bases from J, leaving 11 bases between. In germline, CDR1 is SGHTA, CDR2 FQGNSA. The CDR3: CASSLVTRTEQFF. CDR3 bases: TGTGCCAGCAGCTTAGTAACCCGGACAGAGCAGTTCTTC. Supplemented by reference TRBV7-2 and TRBJ2-1, the full variable domain reads GAGVSQSPSNKVTEKGKDVELRCDPISGHTALYWYRQSLGQGLEFLIYFQGNSAPDKSGLPSDRFSAERTGGSVSTLTIQRTQQEDSAVYLCASSLVTRTEQFFGPGTRLTVL.

The V call is TRBV28, the J call TRBJ1-5; 7 bases are a match to TRBD1. Unmatched junction bases numbered 12, after V lost 10 bases and J lost 3 bases. The CDR3 spans 15 residues. Germline values: CDR1 MDHEN, CDR2 SYDVKM. The chain's CDR3 is CAIRNDRAPNQPQHF. In nucleotides, the CDR3 is TGTGCCATCCGGAACGACAGGGCCCCCAATCAGCCCCAGCATTTT. Complete variable domain (other parts from reference TRBV28 and TRBJ1-5): DVKVTQSSRYLVKRTGEKVFLECVQDMDHENMFWYRQDPGLGLRLIYFSYDVKMKEKGDIPEGYSVSREKKERFSLILESASTNQTSMYLCAIRNDRAPNQPQHFGDGTRLSIL.

This chain connects TRBV19 to TRBJ2-1; 11 positions match TRBD2. The germline gives CDR1 LNHDA, CDR2 SQIVND (reference sequence). The CDR3 length is 14 residues. Trimming removed 2 bases from V and 10 bases from J; junction bases left unmatched: 4. CDR3 nucleotide sequence: TGTGCCAGTAGTATATCTACTAGCGGGGGCGAGCAGTTCTTC. Translated, it gives CASSISTSGGEQFF.

The chain recombines TRBV19 with TRBJ2-7; 7 bases are shared with TRBD1. The CDR3 runs 13 residues. J gave up 2 bases and V 5 bases, and 3 bases lay outside the gene matches. Per germline, CDR1 LNHDA and CDR2 SQIVND (reference sequence). CDR3 in DNA: TGTGCCAGTAGTCGACAGGGACCCTACGAGCAGTACTTC. Translated, it gives CASSRQGPYEQYF.

This chain uses TRBV2 with TRBJ2-5; unclear D gene. The CDR3 is 13 amino acids. With 5 bases removed from V and 2 bases from J, the gap between germline ends came to 9 bases. In germline, CDR1 is SNHLY, CDR2 FYNNEI. The CDR3 bases are TGTGCCAGCAGTCTAAGATTACAAGAGACCCAGTACTTC. Its translation: CASSLRLQETQYF.

The CDR3 DNA reads as TGCGCCAGCAGCCAAGGGGGAGCGGCCAGCTCCTACAATGAGCAGTTCTTC. Protein: CASSQGGAASSYNEQFF. This chain joins TRBV4-1 and TRBJ2-1, with a possible D match to TRBD2 (5 bases). CDR1 MGHRA and CDR2 YSYEKL come from the germline V gene. Between the trimmed V and J ends, which lost 1 base and 0 bases, there was a span of 13 bases. CDR3 size: 17 residues.

The J gene is TRBJ1-3, the V gene TRBV19, with 7 bases aligning to TRBD1. V shed 0 bases, J shed 4 bases, and the junction held 12 bases outside the gene matches. The CDR3 has 18 residues. Germline-derived CDR1 and CDR2 are LNHDA and SQIVND (reference sequence). The CDR3 loop reads CASSIDQVGGEGGNTIYF. The CDR3 bases are TGTGCCAGTAGTATAGATCAGGTAGGGGGCGAAGGCGGAAACACCATATATTTT. Using reference TRBV19 and TRBJ1-3 for the parts outside the CDR3, the full variable domain is DGGITQSPKYLFRKEGQNVTLSCEQNLNHDAMYWYRQDPGQGLRLIYYSQIVNDFQKGDIAEGYSVSREKKESFPLTVTSAQKNPTAFYLCASSIDQVGGEGGNTIYFGEGSWLTVV.

The gene calls are TRBV6-1 and TRBJ2-3; 10 bases are shared with TRBD2. There are 17 residues in the CDR3. The trim removed 4 bases at V and 1 base at J, leaving 8 bases unmatched. CDR1 MNHNS and CDR2 SASEGT come from the germline V gene. In DNA, the CDR3 is TGTGCCAGCAGTGCACGTCTAGCGGGGGTAGGCACAGATACGCAGTATTTT. Translated, it gives CASSARLAGVGTDTQYF.

This rearrangement joins TRBV10-1 to TRBJ2-7; TRBD1 might be the D (5 bases). Trimming removed 4 bases from V and 0 bases from J, with 10 bases in between. This CDR3 is built from 14 residues. Germline V CDR1 and CDR2: WNHNN, SYGVQD (reference sequence). Written as DNA, the CDR3 is TGCGCCAGCAGTGTTGGGGCAAGCTCCTACGAGCAGTACTTC. Its protein product is CASSVGASSYEQYF.

The V and J genes are TRBV12-5 and TRBJ2-2; 7 nucleotides agree with TRBD2. The CDR3 is 14 residues long. Germline values: CDR1 LGHNT, CDR2 FRNRAP. Unmatched junction bases numbered 8, after V lost 8 bases and J lost 5 bases. CDR3 residues: CASTPGGGTGELFF. Written as DNA, the CDR3 is TGTGCTAGTACCCCGGGGGGTGGGACCGGGGAGCTGTTTTTT.

This chain uses TRBV15 with TRBJ2-1; perhaps TRBD1 as D (6 bases). In germline, CDR1 is LNHNV, CDR2 YYDKDF (reference sequence). The CDR3 runs to 14 residues. Trimming removed 1 base at V and 7 bases at J, with 11 bases between. The CDR3 protein is CATSRATGLNEQFF. CDR3 nucleotides: TGTGCCACCAGCAGAGCCACAGGGTTGAATGAGCAGTTCTTC.